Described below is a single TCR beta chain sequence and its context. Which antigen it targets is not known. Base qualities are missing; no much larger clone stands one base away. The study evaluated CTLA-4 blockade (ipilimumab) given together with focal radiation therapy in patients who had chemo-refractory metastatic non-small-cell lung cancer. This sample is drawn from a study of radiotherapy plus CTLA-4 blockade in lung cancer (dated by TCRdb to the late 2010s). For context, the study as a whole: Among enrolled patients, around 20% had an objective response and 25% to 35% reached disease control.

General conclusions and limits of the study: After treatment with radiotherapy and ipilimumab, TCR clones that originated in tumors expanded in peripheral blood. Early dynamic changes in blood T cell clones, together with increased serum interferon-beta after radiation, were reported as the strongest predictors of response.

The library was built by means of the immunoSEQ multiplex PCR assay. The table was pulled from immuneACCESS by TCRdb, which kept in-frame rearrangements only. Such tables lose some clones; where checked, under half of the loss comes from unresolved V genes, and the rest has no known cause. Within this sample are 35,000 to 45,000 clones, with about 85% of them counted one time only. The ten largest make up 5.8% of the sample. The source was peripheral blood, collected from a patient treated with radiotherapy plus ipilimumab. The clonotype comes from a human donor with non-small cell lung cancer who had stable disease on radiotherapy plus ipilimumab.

The CDR3 region reads CATSRDRGSTGELFF. The DNA reads TGTGCCACCAGCAGAGATCGCGGGAGCACCGGGGAGCTGTTTTTT. The V and J genes are TRBV15 and TRBJ2-2, with TRBD2 identical over 7 junction bases. The CDR3 runs 15 residues from the cysteine to the phenylalanine. Only the CDR3 part of the read is kept: 45 bases, read in frame from the first base. CDR1 and CDR2 are read off the germline V gene (reference sequence) as LNHNV and YYDKDF. Trimming removed 0 bases from V and 4 bases from J; the gene matches leave 2 bases unexplained.